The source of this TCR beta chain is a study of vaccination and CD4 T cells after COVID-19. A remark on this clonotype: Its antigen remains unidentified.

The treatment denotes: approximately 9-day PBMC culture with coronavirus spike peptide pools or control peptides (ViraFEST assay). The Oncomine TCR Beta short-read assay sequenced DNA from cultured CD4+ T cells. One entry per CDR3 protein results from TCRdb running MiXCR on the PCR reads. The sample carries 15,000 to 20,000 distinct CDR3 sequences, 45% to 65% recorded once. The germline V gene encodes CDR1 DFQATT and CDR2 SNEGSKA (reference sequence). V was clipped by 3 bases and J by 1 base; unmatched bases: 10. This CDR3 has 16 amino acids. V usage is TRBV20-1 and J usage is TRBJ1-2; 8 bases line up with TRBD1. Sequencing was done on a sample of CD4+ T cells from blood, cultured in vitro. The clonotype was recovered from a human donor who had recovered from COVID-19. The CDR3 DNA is TGCAGTGCTAGGGCCGGACAGGGCCTATTTAACTATGGCTACACCTTC. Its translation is CSARAGQGLFNYGYTF.